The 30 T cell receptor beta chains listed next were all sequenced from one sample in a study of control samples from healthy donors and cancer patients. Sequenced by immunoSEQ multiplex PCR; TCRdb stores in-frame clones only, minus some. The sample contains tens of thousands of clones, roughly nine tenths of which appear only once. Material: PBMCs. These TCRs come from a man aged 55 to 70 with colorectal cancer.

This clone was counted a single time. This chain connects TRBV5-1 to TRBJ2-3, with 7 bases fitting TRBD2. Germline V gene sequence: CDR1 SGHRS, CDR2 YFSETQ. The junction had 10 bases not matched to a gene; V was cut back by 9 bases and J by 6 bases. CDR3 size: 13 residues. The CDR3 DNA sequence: TGCGCCACCCACGAGGCGGGGGAGGATACGCAGTATTTT. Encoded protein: CATHEAGEDTQYF.

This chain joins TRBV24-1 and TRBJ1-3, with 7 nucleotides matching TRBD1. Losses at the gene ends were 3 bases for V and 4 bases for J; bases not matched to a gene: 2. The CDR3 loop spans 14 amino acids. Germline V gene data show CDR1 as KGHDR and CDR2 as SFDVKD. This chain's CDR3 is CATSDPGQGNTIYF. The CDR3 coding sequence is TGTGCCACCAGTGATCCGGGACAGGGAAACACCATATATTTT.

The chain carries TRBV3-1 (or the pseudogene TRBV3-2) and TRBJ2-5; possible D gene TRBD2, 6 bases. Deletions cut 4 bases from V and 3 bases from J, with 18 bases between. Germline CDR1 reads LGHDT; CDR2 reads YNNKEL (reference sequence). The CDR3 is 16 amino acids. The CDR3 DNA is TGTGCCAGCAGCCCCGTGGGTTTTGGAGGGGAAGAGACCCAGTACTTC. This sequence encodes CASSPVGFGGEETQYF.

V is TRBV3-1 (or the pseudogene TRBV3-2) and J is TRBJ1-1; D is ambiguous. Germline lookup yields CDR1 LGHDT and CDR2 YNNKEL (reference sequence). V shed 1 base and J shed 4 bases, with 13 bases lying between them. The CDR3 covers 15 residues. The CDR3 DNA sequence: TGTGCCAGCAGCCAAGTTTTGGTCGGACCCACTGAAGCTTTCTTT. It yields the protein CASSQVLVGPTEAFF.

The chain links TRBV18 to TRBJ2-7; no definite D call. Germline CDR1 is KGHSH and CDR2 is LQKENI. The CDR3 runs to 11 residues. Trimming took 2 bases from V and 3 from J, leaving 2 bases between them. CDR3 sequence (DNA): TGTGCCAGCTCACCAGGCTACGAGCAGTACTTC. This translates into CASSPGYEQYF.

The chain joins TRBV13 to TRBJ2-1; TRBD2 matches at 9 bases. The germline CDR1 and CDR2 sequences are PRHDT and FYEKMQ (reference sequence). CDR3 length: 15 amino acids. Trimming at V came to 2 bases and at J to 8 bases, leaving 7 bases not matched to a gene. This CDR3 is CASSLRSGGPDEQFF. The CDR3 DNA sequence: TGTGCCAGCAGCTTAAGGAGCGGGGGGCCCGATGAGCAGTTCTTC.

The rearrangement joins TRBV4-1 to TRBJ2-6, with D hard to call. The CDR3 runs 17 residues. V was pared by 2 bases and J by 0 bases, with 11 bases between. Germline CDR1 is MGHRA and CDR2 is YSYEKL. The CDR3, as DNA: TGCGCCAGCAGCCAACTCCTTCCTATCTCTGGGGCCAACGTCCTGACTTTC. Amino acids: CASSQLLPISGANVLTF.

The CDR3 sequence: CASSVGLAGGPSTDTQYF. CDR3 DNA sequence: TGTGCCAGCAGCGTAGGGCTAGCGGGGGGGCCGAGCACAGATACGCAGTATTTT. The V gene is TRBV9, the J gene TRBJ2-3, with 12 positions matching TRBD2. The CDR3 runs to 18 residues. Germline V gene data show CDR1 as SGDLS and CDR2 as YYNGEE. Losses at the gene ends were 0 bases for V and 0 bases for J; bases not matched to a gene: 5.

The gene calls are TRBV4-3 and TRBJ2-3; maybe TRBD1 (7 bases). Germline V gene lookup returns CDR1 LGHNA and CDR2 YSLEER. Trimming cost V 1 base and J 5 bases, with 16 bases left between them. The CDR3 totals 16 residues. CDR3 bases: TGCGCCAGCAGCCAAGGGAGACCTCAGGGGGGAGATACGCAGTATTTT. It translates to CASSQGRPQGGDTQYF.

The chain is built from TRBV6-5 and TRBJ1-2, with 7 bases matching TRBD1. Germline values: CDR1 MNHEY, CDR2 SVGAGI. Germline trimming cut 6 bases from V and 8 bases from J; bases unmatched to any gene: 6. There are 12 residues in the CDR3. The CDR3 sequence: CASRRTGEGYTF. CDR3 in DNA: TGTGCCAGCAGAAGGACAGGAGAGGGCTACACCTTC.

CDR3 in DNA: TGTGCCAGCAGCCAAGCAACAGGGAGAGGTGGCTACACCTTC. Translated: CASSQATGRGGYTF. The chain links TRBV7-2 to TRBJ1-2; TRBD1 might be the D (6 bases). Germline V gives CDR1 SGHTA, CDR2 FQGNSA. Deletions cut 5 bases from V and 7 bases from J, with 17 bases between. The length of the CDR3 is 14 residues. Full variable domain (remainder filled in from reference TRBV7-2 and TRBJ1-2): GAGVSQSPSNKVTEKGKDVELRCDPISGHTALYWYRQSLGQGLEFLIYFQGNSAPDKSGLPSDRFSAERTGGSVSTLTIQRTQQEDSAVYLCASSQATGRGGYTFGSGTRLTVV.

CDR3 in amino acids: CASSQDQAAGGSGEQYF. In DNA form, the CDR3 reads TGCGCCAGCAGCCAAGACCAAGCGGCAGGGGGATCGGGTGAGCAGTACTTC. This chain connects TRBV4-1 to TRBJ2-7, with 7 nucleotides matching TRBD1. CDR1 is MGHRA, CDR2 YSYEKL, per germline. This CDR3 is 17 amino acids long. The V segment lost 0 bases and the J segment 7 bases; nucleotides outside the gene matches: 15.

CDR3: CASSLDRLASATYEQYF. The CDR3, as DNA: TGTGCCAGCAGCTTAGACCGGCTGGCTAGCGCAACCTACGAGCAGTACTTC. The chain is built from TRBV11-2 and TRBJ2-7; a possible D gene is TRBD2 (6 bases). V lost 0 bases, J lost 2 bases, and 17 bases lay in between. Germline-derived CDR1 and CDR2 are SGHAT and FQNNGV. The CDR3 runs to 17 residues.

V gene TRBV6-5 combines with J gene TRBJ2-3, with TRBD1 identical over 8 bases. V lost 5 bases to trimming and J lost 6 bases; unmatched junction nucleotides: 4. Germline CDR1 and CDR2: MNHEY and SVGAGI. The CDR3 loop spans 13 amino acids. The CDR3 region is CASSRQGPDTQYF. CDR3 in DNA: TGTGCCAGCAGTAGACAGGGGCCCGATACGCAGTATTTT.

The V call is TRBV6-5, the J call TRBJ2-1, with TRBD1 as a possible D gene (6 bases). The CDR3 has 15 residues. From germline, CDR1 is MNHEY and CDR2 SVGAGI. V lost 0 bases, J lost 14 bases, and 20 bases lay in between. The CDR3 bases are TGTGCCAGCAGTTACTCGAGTGACAGGTCATATGGTGAGTTCTTC. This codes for CASSYSSDRSYGEFF.

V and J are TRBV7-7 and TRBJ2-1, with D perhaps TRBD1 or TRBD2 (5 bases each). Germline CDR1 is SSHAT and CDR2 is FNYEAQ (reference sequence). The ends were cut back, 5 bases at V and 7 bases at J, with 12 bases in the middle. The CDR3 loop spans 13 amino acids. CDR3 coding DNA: TGTGCCAGCAGCGCCGGGGCCGAGAATGAGCAGTTCTTC. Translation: CASSAGAENEQFF. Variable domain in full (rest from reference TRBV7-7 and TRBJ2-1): GAGVSQSPRYKVTKRGQDVTLRCDPISSHATLYWYQQALGQGPEFLTYFNYEAQPDKSGLPSDRFSAERPEGSISTLTIQRTEQRDSAMYRCASSAGAENEQFFGPGTRLTVL.

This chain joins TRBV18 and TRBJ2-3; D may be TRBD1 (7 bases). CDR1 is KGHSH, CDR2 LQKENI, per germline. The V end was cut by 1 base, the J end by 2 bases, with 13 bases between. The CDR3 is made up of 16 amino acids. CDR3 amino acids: CASSPQGRGATDTQYF. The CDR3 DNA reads TGTGCCAGCTCACCACAGGGCAGGGGGGCCACAGATACGCAGTATTTT. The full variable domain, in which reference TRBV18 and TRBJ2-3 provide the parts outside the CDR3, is NAGVMQNPRHLVRRRGQEARLRCSPMKGHSHVYWYRQLPEEGLKFMVYLQKENIIDESGMPKERFSAEFPKEGPSILRIQQVVRGDSAAYFCASSPQGRGATDTQYFGPGTRLTVL.

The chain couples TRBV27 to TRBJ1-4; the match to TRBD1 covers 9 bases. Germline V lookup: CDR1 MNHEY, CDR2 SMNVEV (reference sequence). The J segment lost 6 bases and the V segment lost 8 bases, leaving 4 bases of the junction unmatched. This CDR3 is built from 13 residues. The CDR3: CASWDRVDEKLFF. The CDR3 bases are TGTGCCAGCTGGGACAGGGTTGATGAAAAACTGTTTTTT.

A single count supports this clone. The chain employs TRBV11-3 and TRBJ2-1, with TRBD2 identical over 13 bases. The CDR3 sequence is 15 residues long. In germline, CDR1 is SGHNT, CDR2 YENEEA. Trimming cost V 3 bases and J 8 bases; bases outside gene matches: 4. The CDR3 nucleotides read TGTGCCAGCAGCTTTCGACTAGCGGGGGGCTATGAGCAGTTCTTC. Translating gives CASSFRLAGGYEQFF.

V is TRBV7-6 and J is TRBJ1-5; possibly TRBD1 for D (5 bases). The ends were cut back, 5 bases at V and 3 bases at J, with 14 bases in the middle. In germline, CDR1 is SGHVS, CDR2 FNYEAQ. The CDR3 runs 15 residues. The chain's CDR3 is CASSPRSGVNQPQHF. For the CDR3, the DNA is TGTGCCAGCAGCCCCCGGTCGGGGGTCAATCAGCCCCAGCATTTT.

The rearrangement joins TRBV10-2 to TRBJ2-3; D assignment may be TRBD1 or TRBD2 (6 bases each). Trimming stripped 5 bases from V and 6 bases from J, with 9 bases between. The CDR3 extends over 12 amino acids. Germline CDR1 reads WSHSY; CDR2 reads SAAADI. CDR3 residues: CASSQGGDTQYF. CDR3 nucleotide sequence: TGCGCCAGCAGTCAAGGGGGGGATACGCAGTATTTT.

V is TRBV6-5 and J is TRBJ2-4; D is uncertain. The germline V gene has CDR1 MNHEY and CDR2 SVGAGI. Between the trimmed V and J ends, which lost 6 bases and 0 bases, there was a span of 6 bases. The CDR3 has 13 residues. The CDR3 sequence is CASRTIAKNIQYF. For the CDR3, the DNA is TGTGCCAGCAGAACTATAGCCAAAAACATTCAGTACTTC.

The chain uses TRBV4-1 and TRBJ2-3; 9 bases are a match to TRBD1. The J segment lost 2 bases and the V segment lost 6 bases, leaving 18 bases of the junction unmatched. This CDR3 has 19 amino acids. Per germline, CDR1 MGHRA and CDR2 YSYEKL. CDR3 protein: CASSQRTLPGQGFTDTQYF. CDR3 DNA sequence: TGCGCCAGCAGTCAGCGAACCTTACCGGGACAGGGATTCACAGATACGCAGTATTTT.

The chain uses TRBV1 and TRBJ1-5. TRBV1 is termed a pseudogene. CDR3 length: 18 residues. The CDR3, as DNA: TGCACCAGCAGCCACACGGTTTTATGGGACTGTAGCAATCAGCCCCAGCATTTT. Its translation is CTSSHTVLWDCSNQPQHF.

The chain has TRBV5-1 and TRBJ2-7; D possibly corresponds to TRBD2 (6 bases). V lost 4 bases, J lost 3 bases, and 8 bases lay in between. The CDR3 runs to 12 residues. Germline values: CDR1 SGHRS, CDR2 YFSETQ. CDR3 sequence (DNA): TGCGCCAGCAGCGCGGGGCTCTACGAGCAGTACTTC. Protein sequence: CASSAGLYEQYF.

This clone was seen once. As DNA, the CDR3 is TGTGCCAGCAGCAGAGGCCCGAAGGCCCAAATCCAAGAGACCCAGTACTTC. This gives the protein CASSRGPKAQIQETQYF. V gene TRBV9 combines with J gene TRBJ2-5; no reliable D call. V was cut by 4 bases and J by 1 base, with 20 bases left in between. Germline lookup yields CDR1 SGDLS and CDR2 YYNGEE. This CDR3 comprises 17 residues.

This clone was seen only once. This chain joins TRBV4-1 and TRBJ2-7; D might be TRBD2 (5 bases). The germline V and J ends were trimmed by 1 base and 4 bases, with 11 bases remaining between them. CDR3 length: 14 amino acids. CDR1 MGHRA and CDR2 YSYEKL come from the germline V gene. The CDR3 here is CASSQGGSGYEQYF. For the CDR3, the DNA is TGCGCCAGCAGCCAAGGTGGCAGCGGATACGAGCAGTACTTC.

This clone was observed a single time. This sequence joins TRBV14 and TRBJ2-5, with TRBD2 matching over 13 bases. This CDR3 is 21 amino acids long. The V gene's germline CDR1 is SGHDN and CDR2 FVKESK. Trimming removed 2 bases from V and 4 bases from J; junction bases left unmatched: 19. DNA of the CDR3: TGTGCCAGCAGCCAAAGTGGCGGGACTAGCGGGGCCTTCGGAAGTTCAGAGACCCAGTACTTC. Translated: CASSQSGGTSGAFGSSETQYF.

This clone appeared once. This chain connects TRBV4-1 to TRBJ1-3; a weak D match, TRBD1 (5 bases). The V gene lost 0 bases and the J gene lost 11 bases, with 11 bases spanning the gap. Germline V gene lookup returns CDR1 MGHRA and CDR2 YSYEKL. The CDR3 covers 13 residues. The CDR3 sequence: CASSQDFRGAIYF. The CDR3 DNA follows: TGCGCCAGCAGCCAAGATTTTCGGGGGGCCATATATTTT.

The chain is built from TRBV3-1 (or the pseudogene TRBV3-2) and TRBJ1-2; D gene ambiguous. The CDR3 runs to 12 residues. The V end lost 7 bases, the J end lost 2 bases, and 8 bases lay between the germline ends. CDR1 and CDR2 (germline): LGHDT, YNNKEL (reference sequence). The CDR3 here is CASTTGNYGYTF. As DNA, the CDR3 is TGTGCCAGCACCACGGGGAACTATGGCTACACCTTC.